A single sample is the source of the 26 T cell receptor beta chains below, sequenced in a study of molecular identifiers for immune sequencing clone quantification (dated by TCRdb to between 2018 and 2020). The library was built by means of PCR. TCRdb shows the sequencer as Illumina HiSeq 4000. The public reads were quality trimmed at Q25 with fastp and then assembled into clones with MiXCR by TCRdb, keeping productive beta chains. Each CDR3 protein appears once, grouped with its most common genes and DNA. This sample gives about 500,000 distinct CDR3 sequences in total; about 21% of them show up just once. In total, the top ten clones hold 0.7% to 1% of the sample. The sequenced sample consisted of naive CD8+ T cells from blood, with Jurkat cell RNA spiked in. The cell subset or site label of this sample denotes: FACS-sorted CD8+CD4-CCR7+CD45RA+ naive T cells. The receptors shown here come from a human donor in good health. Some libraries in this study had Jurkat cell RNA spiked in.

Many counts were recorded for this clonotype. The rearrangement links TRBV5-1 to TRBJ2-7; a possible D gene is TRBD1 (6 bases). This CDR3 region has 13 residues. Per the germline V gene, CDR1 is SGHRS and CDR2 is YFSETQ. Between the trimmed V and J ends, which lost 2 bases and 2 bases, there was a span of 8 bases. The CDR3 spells CASSLTGPYEQYF. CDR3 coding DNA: TGCGCCAGCAGCTTAACAGGGCCCTACGAGCAGTACTTC.

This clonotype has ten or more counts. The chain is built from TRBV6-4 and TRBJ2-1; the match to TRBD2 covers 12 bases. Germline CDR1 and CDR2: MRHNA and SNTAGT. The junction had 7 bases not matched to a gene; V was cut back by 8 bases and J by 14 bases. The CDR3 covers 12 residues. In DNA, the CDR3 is TGTGCCAGCGGTCTAGCGGGAGGGCCGGAGTTCTTC. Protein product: CASGLAGGPEFF.

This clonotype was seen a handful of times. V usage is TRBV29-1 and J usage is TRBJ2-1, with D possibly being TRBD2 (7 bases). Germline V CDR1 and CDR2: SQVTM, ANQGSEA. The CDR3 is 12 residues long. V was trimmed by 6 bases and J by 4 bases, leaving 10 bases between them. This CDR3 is CSVEGGYNEQFF. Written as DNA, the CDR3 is TGCAGCGTAGAGGGGGGGTACAATGAGCAGTTCTTC.

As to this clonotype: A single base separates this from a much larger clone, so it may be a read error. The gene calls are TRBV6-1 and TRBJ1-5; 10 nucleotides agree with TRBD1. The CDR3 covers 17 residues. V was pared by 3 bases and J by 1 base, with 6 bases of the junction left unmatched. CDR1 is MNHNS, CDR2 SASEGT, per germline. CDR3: CASSEGQGSWSNQPQHF. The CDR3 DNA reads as TGTGCCAGCAGTGAGGGACAGGGGAGCTGGAGCAATCAGCCCCAGCATTTT.

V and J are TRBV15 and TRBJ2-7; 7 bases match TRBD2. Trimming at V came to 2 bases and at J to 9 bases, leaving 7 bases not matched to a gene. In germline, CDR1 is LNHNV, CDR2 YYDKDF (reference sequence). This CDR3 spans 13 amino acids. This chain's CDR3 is CATSRWTSDGQYF. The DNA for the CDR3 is TGTGCCACCAGCAGATGGACTAGTGATGGGCAGTACTTC. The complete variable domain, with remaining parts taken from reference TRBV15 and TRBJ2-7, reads DAMVIQNPRYQVTQFGKPVTLSCSQTLNHNVMYWYQQKSSQAPKLLFHYYDKDFNNEADTPDNFQSRRPNTSFCFLDIRSPGLGDTAMYLCATSRWTSDGQYFGPGTRLTVT.

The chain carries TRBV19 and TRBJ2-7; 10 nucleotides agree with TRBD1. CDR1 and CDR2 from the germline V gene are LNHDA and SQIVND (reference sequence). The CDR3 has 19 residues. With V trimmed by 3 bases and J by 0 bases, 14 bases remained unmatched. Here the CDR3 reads CASSMNPGQGTYSSYEQYF. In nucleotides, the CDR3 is TGTGCCAGTAGTATGAATCCGGGACAGGGGACCTATTCCTCCTACGAGCAGTACTTC.

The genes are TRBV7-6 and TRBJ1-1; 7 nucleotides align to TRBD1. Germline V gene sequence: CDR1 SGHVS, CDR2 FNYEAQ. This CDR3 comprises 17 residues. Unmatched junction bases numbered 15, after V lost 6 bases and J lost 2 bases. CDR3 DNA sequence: TGTGCCAGCAGGCCCTTTACAGGGGACCTTATCAACACTGAAGCTTTCTTT. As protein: CASRPFTGDLINTEAFF. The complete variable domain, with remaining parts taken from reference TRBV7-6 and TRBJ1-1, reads GAGVSQSPRYKVTKRGQDVALRCDPISGHVSLYWYRQALGQGPEFLTYFNYEAQQDKSGLPNDRFSAERPEGSISTLTIQRTEQRDSAMYRCASRPFTGDLINTEAFFGQGTRLTVV.

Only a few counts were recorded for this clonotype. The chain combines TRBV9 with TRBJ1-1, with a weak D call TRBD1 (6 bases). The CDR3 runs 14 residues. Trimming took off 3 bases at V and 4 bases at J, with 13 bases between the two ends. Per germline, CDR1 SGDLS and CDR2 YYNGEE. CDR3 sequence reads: CASSEGGASTEAFF. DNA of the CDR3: TGTGCCAGCAGCGAGGGGGGGGCAAGCACTGAAGCTTTCTTT.

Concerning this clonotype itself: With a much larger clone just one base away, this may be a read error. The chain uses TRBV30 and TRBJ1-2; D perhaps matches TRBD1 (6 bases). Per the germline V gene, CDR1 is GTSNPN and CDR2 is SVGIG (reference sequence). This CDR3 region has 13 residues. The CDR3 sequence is CAWRSGDGYGFTF. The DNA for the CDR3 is TGTGCCTGGAGGTCAGGGGACGGCTATGGCTTCACCTTC.

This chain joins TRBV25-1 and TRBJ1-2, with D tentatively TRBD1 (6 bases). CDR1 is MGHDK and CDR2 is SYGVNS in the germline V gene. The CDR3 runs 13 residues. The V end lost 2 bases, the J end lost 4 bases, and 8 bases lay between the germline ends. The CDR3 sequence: CASSEGTFYGYTF. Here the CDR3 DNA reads TGTGCCAGCAGTGAAGGGACATTCTATGGCTACACCTTC.

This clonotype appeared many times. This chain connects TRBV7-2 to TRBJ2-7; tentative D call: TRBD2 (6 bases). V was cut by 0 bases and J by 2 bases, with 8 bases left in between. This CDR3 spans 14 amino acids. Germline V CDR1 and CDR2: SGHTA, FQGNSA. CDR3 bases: TGTGCCAGCAGCTTAGCCCCGGGGGCCTACGAGCAGTACTTC. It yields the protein CASSLAPGAYEQYF. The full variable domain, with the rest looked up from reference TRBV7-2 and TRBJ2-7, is GAGVSQSPSNKVTEKGKDVELRCDPISGHTALYWYRQSLGQGLEFLIYFQGNSAPDKSGLPSDRFSAERTGGSVSTLTIQRTQQEDSAVYLCASSLAPGAYEQYFGPGTRLTVT.

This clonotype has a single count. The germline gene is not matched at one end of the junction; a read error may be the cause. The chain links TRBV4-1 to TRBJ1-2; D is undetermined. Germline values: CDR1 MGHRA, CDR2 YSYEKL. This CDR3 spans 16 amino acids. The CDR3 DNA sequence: TGCGCCAGCAACCAAGTAACCCCGGGAACCTCCTATGGCTACACCTTC. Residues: CASNQVTPGTSYGYTF.

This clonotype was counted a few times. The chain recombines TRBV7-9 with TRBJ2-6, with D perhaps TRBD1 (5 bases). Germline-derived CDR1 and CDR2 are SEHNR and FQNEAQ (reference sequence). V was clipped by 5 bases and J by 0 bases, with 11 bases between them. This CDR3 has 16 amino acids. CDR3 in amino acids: CASSQLTVSGANVLTF. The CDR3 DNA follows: TGTGCCAGCAGCCAACTGACAGTCTCTGGGGCCAACGTCCTGACTTTC.

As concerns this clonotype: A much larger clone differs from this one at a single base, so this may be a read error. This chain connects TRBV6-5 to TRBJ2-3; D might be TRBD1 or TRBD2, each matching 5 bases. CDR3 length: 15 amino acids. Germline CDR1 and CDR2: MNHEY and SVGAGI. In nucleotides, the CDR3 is TGTGCCTGCAGTTACGGGGCGGGCAGCACAGATACGCAGTATTTT. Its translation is CACSYGAGSTDTQYF.

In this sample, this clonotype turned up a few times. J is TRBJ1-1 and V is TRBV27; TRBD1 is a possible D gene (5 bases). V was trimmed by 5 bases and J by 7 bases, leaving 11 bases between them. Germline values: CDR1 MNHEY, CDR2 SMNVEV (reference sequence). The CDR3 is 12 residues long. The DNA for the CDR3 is TGTGCCAGCAGTGGATTTGGGGGTGAAGCTTTCTTT. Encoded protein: CASSGFGGEAFF.

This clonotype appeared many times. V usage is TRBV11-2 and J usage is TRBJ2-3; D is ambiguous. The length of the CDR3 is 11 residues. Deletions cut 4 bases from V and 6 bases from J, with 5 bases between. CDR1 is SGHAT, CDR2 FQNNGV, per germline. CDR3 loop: CASSSVDTQYF. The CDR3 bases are TGTGCCAGCAGCTCGGTCGATACGCAGTATTTT. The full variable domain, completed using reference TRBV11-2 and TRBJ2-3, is EAGVAQSPRYKIIEKRQSVAFWCNPISGHATLYWYQQILGQGPKLLIQFQNNGVVDDSQLPKDRFSAERLKGVDSTLKIQPAKLEDSAVYLCASSSVDTQYFGPGTRLTVL.

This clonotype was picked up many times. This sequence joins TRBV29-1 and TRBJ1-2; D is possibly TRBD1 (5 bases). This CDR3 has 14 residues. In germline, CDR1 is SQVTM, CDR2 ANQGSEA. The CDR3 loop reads CTPGEGKVSYGYTF. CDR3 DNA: TGCACCCCAGGCGAGGGGAAGGTTTCCTATGGCTACACCTTC.

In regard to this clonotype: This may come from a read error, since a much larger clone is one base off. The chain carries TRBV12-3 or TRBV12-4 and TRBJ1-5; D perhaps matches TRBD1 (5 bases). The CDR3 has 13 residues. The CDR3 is CARRGECNHPQHF. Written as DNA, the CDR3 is TGTGCCAGGCGGGGGGAGTGCAATCACCCCCAGCATTTT.

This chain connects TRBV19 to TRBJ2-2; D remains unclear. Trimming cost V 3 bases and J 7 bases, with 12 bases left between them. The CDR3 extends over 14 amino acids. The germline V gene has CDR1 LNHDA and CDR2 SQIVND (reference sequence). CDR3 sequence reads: CASSIAGFNGELFF. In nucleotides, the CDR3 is TGTGCCAGTAGTATCGCTGGGTTTAACGGGGAGCTGTTTTTT.

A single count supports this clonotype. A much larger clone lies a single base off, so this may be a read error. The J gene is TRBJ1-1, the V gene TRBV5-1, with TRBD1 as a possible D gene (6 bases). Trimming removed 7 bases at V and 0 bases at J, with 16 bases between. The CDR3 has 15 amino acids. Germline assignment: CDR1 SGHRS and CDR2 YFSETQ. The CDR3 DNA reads TGCGCCAGCGGCTGGACAGAAAATATGAACACTGAAGCTTTCTTT. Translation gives CASGWTENMNTEAFF. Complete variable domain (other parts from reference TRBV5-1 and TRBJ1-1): KAGVTQTPRYLIKTRGQQVTLSCSPISGHRSVSWYQQTPGQGLQFLFEYFSETQRNKGNFPGRFSGRQFSNSRSEMNVSTLELGDSALYLCASGWTENMNTEAFFGQGTRLTVV.

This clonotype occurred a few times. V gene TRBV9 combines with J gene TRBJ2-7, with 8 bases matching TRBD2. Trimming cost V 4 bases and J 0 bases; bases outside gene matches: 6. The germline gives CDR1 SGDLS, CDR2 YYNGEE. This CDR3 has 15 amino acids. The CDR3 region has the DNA TGTGCCAGCAGCCCGAGCGGGGGACCCTCCTACGAGCAGTACTTC. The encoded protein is CASSPSGGPSYEQYF.

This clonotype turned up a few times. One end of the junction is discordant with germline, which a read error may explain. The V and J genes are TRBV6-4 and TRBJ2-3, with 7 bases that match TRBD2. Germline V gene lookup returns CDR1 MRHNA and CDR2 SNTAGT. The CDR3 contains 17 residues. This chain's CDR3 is CASSRIFGGEATDTQYF. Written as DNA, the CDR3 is TGTGCCAGCAGCAGAATCTTTGGGGGGGAGGCCACAGATACACAGTATTTT.

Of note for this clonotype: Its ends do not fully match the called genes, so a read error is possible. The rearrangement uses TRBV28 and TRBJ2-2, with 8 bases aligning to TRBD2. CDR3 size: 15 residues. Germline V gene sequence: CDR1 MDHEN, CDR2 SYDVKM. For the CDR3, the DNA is TGTGCCAGCAGTTTAAGGACTAGCACTACCGGGGGGCTGTTTTTT. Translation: CASSLRTSTTGGLFF.

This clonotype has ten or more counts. CDR3 sequence (DNA): TGTGCCAGCAGTTCTATCCTACAGGGGGCACGGTCTCGGTACGAGCAGTACTTC. This sequence encodes CASSSILQGARSRYEQYF. The chain recombines TRBV28 with TRBJ2-7; 9 nucleotides agree with TRBD1. The CDR3 is 18 residues long. The germline gives CDR1 MDHEN, CDR2 SYDVKM. With V trimmed by 4 bases and J by 4 bases, 17 bases remained unmatched. Complete variable domain (other parts from reference TRBV28 and TRBJ2-7): DVKVTQSSRYLVKRTGEKVFLECVQDMDHENMFWYRQDPGLGLRLIYFSYDVKMKEKGDIPEGYSVSREKKERFSLILESASTNQTSMYLCASSSILQGARSRYEQYFGPGTRLTVT.

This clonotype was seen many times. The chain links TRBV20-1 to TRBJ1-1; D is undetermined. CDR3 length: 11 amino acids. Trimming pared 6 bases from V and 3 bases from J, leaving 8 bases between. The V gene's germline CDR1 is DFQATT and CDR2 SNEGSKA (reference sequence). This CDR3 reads CSARLDTEAFF. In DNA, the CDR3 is TGCAGTGCAAGGTTGGACACTGAAGCTTTCTTT.

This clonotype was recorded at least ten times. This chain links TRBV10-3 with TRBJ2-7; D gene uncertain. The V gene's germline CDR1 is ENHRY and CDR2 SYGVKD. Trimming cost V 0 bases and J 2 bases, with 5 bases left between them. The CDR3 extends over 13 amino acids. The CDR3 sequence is CAISESTAYEQYF. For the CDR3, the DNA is TGTGCCATCAGTGAGTCGACGGCCTACGAGCAGTACTTC.